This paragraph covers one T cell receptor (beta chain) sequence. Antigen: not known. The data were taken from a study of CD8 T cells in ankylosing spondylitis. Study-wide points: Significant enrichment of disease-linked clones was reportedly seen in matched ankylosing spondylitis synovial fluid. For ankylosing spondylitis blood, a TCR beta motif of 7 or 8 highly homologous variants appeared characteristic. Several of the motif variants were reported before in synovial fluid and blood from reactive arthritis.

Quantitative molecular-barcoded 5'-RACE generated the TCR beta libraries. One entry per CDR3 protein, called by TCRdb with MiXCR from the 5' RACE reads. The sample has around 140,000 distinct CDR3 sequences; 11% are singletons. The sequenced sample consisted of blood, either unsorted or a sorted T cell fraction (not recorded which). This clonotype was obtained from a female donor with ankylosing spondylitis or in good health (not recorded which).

CDR3 sequence: CASSLGPDTQHF. The CDR3 nucleotides read TGTGCCAGCAGCTTGGGGCCGGATACGCAGCATTTT. The chain is built from TRBV11-3 and TRBJ2-3; tentatively, D is TRBD1 (5 bases). The tail of the sequence fits TRBJ1-5 better, so the J call may be wrong. The CDR3 consists of 12 residues. Germline CDR1 SGHNT, CDR2 YENEEA.